A single T cell receptor beta chain is shown here with its context. What it binds is unknown. PCR employed 60 Vbeta and 13 Jbeta primers. In the authors' workflow: Unique TCR beta chains totaled some 80 million in a later count, with roughly 12 million of them shared. Measured with immunoSEQ multiplex PCR; TCRdb has only the in-frame clones, and not every one. Clone size and V and J calls were adopted from that table, with D and trimming inferred from the DNA. The sample consists of 110,000 to 150,000 clones, around 85% of them appearing once. The data were obtained in a study of cytomegalovirus exposure and HLA in healthy donors. Study results and limitations: Later analysis associated a missense DCLRE1C variant with TCR beta V- and J-gene trimming. In a later analysis, parvovirus B19, influenza, CMV and Epstein-Barr virus appeared linked to several top co-occurrence clusters. In an earlier analysis, most TCR beta V segments were productive about 87% or about 30% of the time.

Germline V gene sequence: CDR1 MNHEY, CDR2 SVGAGI. This CDR3 comprises 14 residues. V lost 0 bases to trimming and J lost 7 bases; unmatched junction nucleotides: 6. The source of this sequence is a female donor in good health and CMV-seronegative. The chain combines TRBV6-5 with TRBJ2-7, with 7 bases aligning to TRBD1. Sequencing was performed on PBMCs. In DNA form, the CDR3 reads TGTGCCAGCAGTTACTCGGGACAGCTAAGTGAGCAGTACTTC. This gives the protein CASSYSGQLSEQYF.